Listed below are T cell receptor beta chains from one sample, sequenced in a study of blood T cell repertoires in COVID-19. This table comes from immunoSEQ multiplex PCR, and its TCRdb copy is limited to in-frame clones, with some not included. The table records around 450,000 clones, around 90% of them present only once. Sequenced: PBMCs or T cells enriched from blood (not recorded which). The receptor source for this set is a woman in her late teens or twenties who had recovered from COVID-19. Both conserved end residues are part of each CDR3. Fields, in order: D gene, J gene, V gene, clone size, CDR3 protein, CDR3 DNA. A D gene is named only where the DNA matches it firmly. Expanded clones get a size class; other rows say once, few or many, or leave the size out.

TRBD1,TRBJ1-1,TRBV9,once,CASIPLREQGATEAFF,TGTGCCAGCATCCCATTACGGGAACAGGGGGCCACTGAAGCTTTCTTT
TRBD2,TRBJ2-3,TRBV19,NA,CASSPGLAGGGGTDTQYF,TGTGCCAGTAGTCCAGGCCTAGCGGGGGGAGGCGGCACAGATACGCAGTATTTT
TRBD1,TRBJ2-3,TRBV24-1,NA,CATSDGTGRTDTQYF,TGTGCCACCAGTGATGGGACAGGACGAACAGATACGCAGTATTTT
NA,TRBJ2-6,TRBV19,NA,CASSSGTSSGANVLTF,TGTGCCAGTAGTTCCGGCACTAGCTCTGGGGCCAACGTCCTGACTTTC
NA,TRBJ2-2,TRBV5-1,NA,CASSLQGVGTGELFF,TGCGCCAGCAGCCTACAGGGAGTAGGCACCGGGGAGCTGTTTTTT
NA,TRBJ2-7,TRBV5-6,many,CASSLGLYGGEQYF,TGTGCCAGCAGCTTGGGGTTATATGGCGGAGAGCAGTACTTC
NA,TRBJ2-5,TRBV6-2/TRBV6-3,NA,CASSYSMEPETQYF,TGTGCCAGCAGTTACTCGATGGAGCCGGAGACCCAGTACTTC
TRBD2,TRBJ2-7,TRBV5-1,NA,CASSYRTSAEQYF,TGCGCCAGCAGCTACAGGACTAGCGCCGAGCAGTACTTC
NA,TRBJ1-1,TRBV9,NA,CASSVGGTAFMNTEAFF,TGTGCCAGCAGCGTTGGAGGGACGGCTTTCATGAACACTGAAGCTTTCTTT
TRBD2,TRBJ2-7,TRBV5-4,NA,CASRSGLAGEQYF,TGTGCCAGCAGGTCAGGACTAGCGGGCGAGCAGTACTTC
NA,TRBJ2-1,TRBV5-1,NA,CASSFRGDEQFF,TGCGCCAGCAGTTTTAGGGGCGATGAGCAGTTCTTC
NA,TRBJ1-5,TRBV7-9,NA,CASGQGGQPQHF,TGTGCCAGCGGGCAGGGTGGGCAGCCCCAGCATTTT
NA,TRBJ1-1,TRBV4-1,NA,CASSQPPTGNTEAFF,TGCGCCAGCAGCCAACCACCGACGGGGAACACTGAAGCTTTCTTT
NA,TRBJ1-5,TRBV5-6,NA,CASSLGGRLSDQPQHF,TGTGCCAGCAGCTTGGGCGGACGCCTTAGCGATCAGCCCCAGCATTTT
NA,TRBJ2-2,TRBV7-6,NA,CASSFWQGGASTGELFF,TGTGCCAGCAGCTTTTGGCAGGGGGGCGCTAGCACCGGGGAGCTGTTTTTT
TRBD1,TRBJ1-1,TRBV11-2,NA,CASSFAGQGAFF,TGTGCCAGCAGCTTCGCCGGACAGGGGGCTTTCTTT
TRBD1,TRBJ2-7,TRBV30,NA,CAGGRVDRGSYEQYF,TGTGCCGGGGGAAGGGTCGACAGGGGGTCCTACGAGCAGTACTTC
NA,TRBJ1-1,TRBV10-1,NA,CASSESTEDSNTEAFF,TGCGCCAGCAGTGAGTCGACTGAGGACTCGAACACTGAAGCTTTCTTT
TRBD2,TRBJ2-5,TRBV28,NA,CASSSEWGLHQETQYF,TGTGCCAGCAGCTCCGAATGGGGACTACACCAAGAGACCCAGTACTTC
NA,TRBJ2-7,TRBV6-2/TRBV6-3,NA,CASSSPREQYF,TGTGCCAGCAGTTCCCCCCGCGAGCAGTACTTC
TRBD1,TRBJ1-4,TRBV3-1/TRBV3-2,NA,CASSQRTGFNEKLFF,TGTGCCAGCAGCCAGAGGACAGGCTTTAATGAAAAACTGTTTTTT
TRBD1,TRBJ1-2,TRBV5-1,NA,CASSLAGGTDGYTF,TGCGCCAGCAGCTTGGCAGGGGGGACAGATGGCTACACCTTC
NA,TRBJ2-7,TRBV7-9,NA,CASSSPSTRYEQYF,TGTGCCAGCAGCTCCCCGTCGACTAGATACGAGCAGTACTTC
NA,TRBJ1-6,TRBV9,NA,CASSAGGGKTSPLHF,TGTGCCAGCAGCGCCGGGGGAGGGAAGACTTCACCCCTCCACTTT
TRBD1,TRBJ2-3,TRBV15,NA,CATSRDLGDRDTDTQYF,TGTGCCACCAGCAGAGATCTCGGGGACAGAGACACAGATACGCAGTATTTT
NA,TRBJ1-3,TRBV25-1,NA,CASGGRSGNTIYF,TGTGCCAGCGGAGGGCGCTCTGGAAACACCATATATTTT
TRBD1,TRBJ2-5,TRBV6-5,NA,CASSYSTGQGETQYF,TGTGCCAGCAGTTACTCGACGGGACAGGGAGAGACCCAGTACTTC
NA,TRBJ2-5,TRBV9,NA,CASSPSPAEETQYF,TGTGCCAGCTCGCCATCACCAGCGGAAGAGACCCAGTACTTC
TRBD1,TRBJ2-7,TRBV7-9,NA,CASSLLPGQSFYEQYF,TGTGCCAGCAGCTTACTACCGGGACAGAGCTTCTACGAGCAGTACTTC
NA,TRBJ2-7,TRBV6-1,NA,CASSDLTSGEQYF,TGTGCCAGCAGTGACCTAACAAGCGGCGAGCAGTACTTC
NA,TRBJ2-5,TRBV5-1,NA,CASSPAVAETQYF,TGCGCCAGCAGCCCGGCGGTCGCGGAGACCCAGTACTTC
NA,TRBJ2-1,TRBV2,NA,CASSGSRDEQFF,TGTGCCAGCAGTGGGAGCAGGGATGAGCAGTTCTTC
NA,TRBJ1-2,TRBV9,NA,CASSVPGGQGYTF,TGTGCCAGCAGCGTGCCGGGGGGGCAGGGCTACACCTTC
TRBD1,TRBJ1-2,TRBV5-1,NA,CASSGAGQGEGYTF,TGCGCCAGCAGCGGGGCCGGACAGGGCGAGGGCTACACCTTC
TRBD2,TRBJ2-5,TRBV7-9,NA,CASSLLLAAQETQYF,TGTGCCAGCAGCCTCTTACTAGCGGCTCAAGAGACCCAGTACTTC
NA,TRBJ2-3,TRBV6-1,NA,CASSEARSRGRTDTQYF,TGTGCCAGCAGTGAAGCGCGAAGTCGAGGTAGGACAGATACGCAGTATTTT
NA,TRBJ2-1,TRBV18,NA,CASSQNPGNEQFF,TGTGCCAGCTCTCAGAACCCAGGAAATGAGCAGTTCTTC
TRBD2,TRBJ2-1,TRBV11-2,NA,CASSRRLAGAGNEQFF,TGTGCCAGCAGTCGAAGACTAGCGGGGGCTGGGAATGAGCAGTTCTTC
TRBD2,TRBJ2-7,TRBV5-1,once,CASSSAASGGASYEQYF,TGCGCCAGCAGCTCGGCAGCTAGCGGGGGGGCATCCTACGAGCAGTACTTC
NA,TRBJ2-1,TRBV6-5,NA,CAREKSGVHVNEQFF,TGTGCCAGAGAAAAGTCAGGGGTTCATGTGAATGAGCAGTTCTTC
NA,TRBJ1-4,TRBV7-9,NA,CASSLVGDFNEKLFF,TGTGCCAGCAGCTTAGTAGGGGACTTTAATGAAAAACTGTTTTTT
NA,TRBJ2-3,TRBV5-4,NA,CASSQAFSTDTQYF,TGTGCCAGCAGTCAAGCGTTTAGCACAGATACGCAGTATTTT
TRBD1,TRBJ1-3,TRBV7-9,NA,CASSTSGTGEPGNTIYF,TGTGCCAGCAGCACCTCCGGGACAGGGGAACCTGGAAACACCATATATTTT
NA,TRBJ2-3,TRBV5-4,NA,CASSSLSGTDTQYF,TGTGCCAGCAGCTCGTTATCGGGTACAGATACGCAGTATTTT
TRBD1,TRBJ2-3,TRBV7-2,NA,CASSLDGQVPDTQYF,TGTGCCAGCAGCTTGGATGGACAGGTCCCAGATACGCAGTATTTT
NA,TRBJ1-1,TRBV5-1,NA,CASSLGNRENTEAFF,TGCGCCAGCAGCTTGGGTAACAGGGAGAACACTGAAGCTTTCTTT
NA,TRBJ1-1,TRBV5-1,NA,CASGGLGEAFF,TGCGCCAGCGGAGGTTTGGGTGAAGCTTTCTTT
NA,TRBJ1-2,TRBV29-1,NA,CSVGGGVGVGNYGYTF,TGCAGCGTTGGAGGGGGAGTTGGAGTTGGGAACTATGGCTACACCTTC
NA,TRBJ2-7,TRBV18,few,CASSPRGYRDEQYF,TGTGCCAGCTCACCAAGGGGTTATAGGGACGAGCAGTACTTC
TRBD2,TRBJ2-2,TRBV12-5,once,CASGSLGGSTGELFF,TGTGCTAGTGGTTCTTTGGGGGGGAGCACCGGGGAGCTGTTTTTT
TRBD1,TRBJ1-2,TRBV29-1,NA,CSVRLGGQGGGGYTF,TGCAGCGTGCGACTGGGTGGCCAGGGGGGCGGAGGCTACACCTTC
TRBD1,TRBJ1-1,TRBV5-6,few,CASSLGTGGTEAFF,TGTGCCAGCAGCTTGGGGACAGGGGGCACTGAAGCTTTCTTT
NA,TRBJ1-1,TRBV4-1,many,CASLGPLRGTEAFF,TGCGCCAGCTTAGGGCCTCTCAGGGGCACTGAAGCTTTCTTT
TRBD2,TRBJ2-1,TRBV4-2,NA,CASSHLASGDYNEQFF,TGTGCCAGCAGCCATTTGGCTAGCGGGGATTACAATGAGCAGTTCTTC
TRBD2,TRBJ2-7,TRBV3-1/TRBV3-2,NA,CASSQRGASYEQYF,TGTGCCAGCAGCCAGCGGGGGGCTTCCTACGAGCAGTACTTC
NA,TRBJ2-1,TRBV19,NA,CASSIGGQSSYNEQFF,TGTGCCAGTAGTATAGGAGGGCAGAGCTCCTACAATGAGCAGTTCTTC
TRBD1,TRBJ2-5,TRBV28,once,CASSLGHRGETQYF,TGTGCCAGCAGTTTAGGCCACAGGGGAGAGACCCAGTACTTC
NA,TRBJ1-4,TRBV6-5,NA,CASSYSQVPEKLFF,TGTGCCAGCAGTTACTCACAGGTGCCTGAAAAACTGTTTTTT
NA,TRBJ2-1,TRBV5-1,NA,CASTSFNEQFF,TGCGCCAGCACCTCGTTTAATGAGCAGTTCTTC